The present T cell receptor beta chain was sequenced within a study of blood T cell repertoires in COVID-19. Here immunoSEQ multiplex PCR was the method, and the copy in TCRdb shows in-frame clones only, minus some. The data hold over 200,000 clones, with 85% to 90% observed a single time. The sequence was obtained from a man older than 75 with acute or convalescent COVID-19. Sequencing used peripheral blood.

Here the CDR3 reads CAWSALGQGRETQYF. The CDR3 bases are TGTGCCTGGAGCGCACTCGGACAGGGCAGAGAGACCCAGTACTTC. The chain has TRBV30 and TRBJ2-5, with 8 bases lining up with TRBD1. After removal of 3 bases from V and 4 bases from J, the junction contained 10 bases not matched to a gene. Germline V gene data show CDR1 as GTSNPN and CDR2 as SVGIG (reference sequence). The CDR3 totals 15 residues.